The next 9 T cell receptor beta chains were all read from a single sample in a study of blood T cell repertoires in COVID-19. The repertoire was sequenced with immunoSEQ multiplex PCR; TCRdb's copy has only in-frame clones and lacks some. There are around 230,000 clones in the sample; less than 90% occur only once, and just over 0.7% lies in the top ten. Specimen: peripheral blood. Receptors were obtained from a middle-aged man with acute or convalescent COVID-19.

The V gene is TRBV4-1, the J gene TRBJ2-2; 7 bases are a match to TRBD2. This CDR3 is built from 19 residues. Germline trimming cut 0 bases from V and 7 bases from J; bases unmatched to any gene: 17. Germline values: CDR1 MGHRA, CDR2 YSYEKL. CDR3 DNA: TGCGCCAGCAGCCAAGATCCCATCGCCGGGACTACTGGACTCGGGGAGCTGTTTTTT. It yields the protein CASSQDPIAGTTGLGELFF.

The genes are TRBV18 and TRBJ2-7; TRBD1 is a possible D gene (5 bases). Germline V gene lookup returns CDR1 KGHSH and CDR2 LQKENI. The CDR3 consists of 17 residues. V lost 3 bases, J lost 5 bases, and 23 bases lay in between. The chain's CDR3 is CASSPLGSGSPWNEQYF. The CDR3 DNA reads as TGTGCCAGCTCACCGCTGGGGTCAGGGTCCCCGTGGAACGAGCAGTACTTC. Together with reference TRBV18 and TRBJ2-7, the CDR3 gives the full variable domain: NAGVMQNPRHLVRRRGQEARLRCSPMKGHSHVYWYRQLPEEGLKFMVYLQKENIIDESGMPKERFSAEFPKEGPSILRIQQVVRGDSAAYFCASSPLGSGSPWNEQYFGPGTRLTVT.

V is TRBV18 and J is TRBJ1-5, with 8 positions matching TRBD1. With V trimmed by 3 bases and J by 1 base, 5 bases remained unmatched. The germline gives CDR1 KGHSH, CDR2 LQKENI. CDR3 size: 16 residues. CDR3: CASSPRGQGSNQPQHF. The CDR3 DNA reads as TGTGCCAGCTCACCTCGAGGACAGGGCAGCAATCAGCCCCAGCATTTT. Looking up the rest from reference TRBV18 and TRBJ1-5 gives the full variable domain: NAGVMQNPRHLVRRRGQEARLRCSPMKGHSHVYWYRQLPEEGLKFMVYLQKENIIDESGMPKERFSAEFPKEGPSILRIQQVVRGDSAAYFCASSPRGQGSNQPQHFGDGTRLSIL.

This chain connects TRBV3-1 (or the pseudogene TRBV3-2) to TRBJ2-7, with 14 bases fitting TRBD2. The V segment lost 5 bases and the J segment 4 bases; nucleotides outside the gene matches: 7. The CDR3 runs to 16 residues. CDR1 LGHDT and CDR2 YNNKEL come from the germline V gene (reference sequence). As DNA, the CDR3 is TGTGCCAGCAGCTCCTGGGGGACTAGCGGGGGTTACGAGCAGTACTTC. This encodes CASSSWGTSGGYEQYF.

CDR3 nucleotides: TGTGCCAGTAGTCTAGGGCAGGGAAGCTCCTACGAGCAGTACTTC. It translates to CASSLGQGSSYEQYF. The J gene is TRBJ2-7, the V gene TRBV19, with a possible D match to TRBD1 (5 bases). V lost 5 bases and J 0 bases, leaving 14 bases between the germline ends. This CDR3 is 15 amino acids long. The germline V gene has CDR1 LNHDA and CDR2 SQIVND (reference sequence). The full variable domain, with the rest looked up from reference TRBV19 and TRBJ2-7, is DGGITQSPKYLFRKEGQNVTLSCEQNLNHDAMYWYRQDPGQGLRLIYYSQIVNDFQKGDIAEGYSVSREKKESFPLTVTSAQKNPTAFYLCASSLGQGSSYEQYFGPGTRLTVT.

The rearrangement joins TRBV19 to TRBJ1-6; a weak D match, TRBD1 (6 bases). Germline V gene lookup returns CDR1 LNHDA and CDR2 SQIVND (reference sequence). CDR3 length: 17 residues. The V and J ends lost 2 bases and 7 bases respectively, with 18 bases between them. DNA for the CDR3: TGTGCCAGTAGTATAAAGACAGGAATAGAGTACAATTCACCCCTCCACTTT. Translating gives CASSIKTGIEYNSPLHF.

The chain links TRBV13 to TRBJ1-2; maybe TRBD1 (5 bases). This CDR3 is built from 13 residues. The ends were cut back, 1 base at V and 8 bases at J, with 11 bases in the middle. CDR1 and CDR2 from the germline V gene are PRHDT and FYEKMQ (reference sequence). CDR3 sequence: CASSLEGALGYTF. The CDR3 nucleotides read TGTGCCAGCAGCTTAGAAGGGGCCCTGGGCTACACCTTC. The full variable domain, rest sourced from reference TRBV13 and TRBJ1-2, is AAGVIQSPRHLIKEKRETATLKCYPIPRHDTVYWYQQGPGQDPQFLISFYEKMQSDKGSIPDRFSAQQFSDYHSELNMSSLELGDSALYFCASSLEGALGYTFGSGTRLTVV.

The chain has TRBV6-2 or TRBV6-3 and TRBJ1-6; 10 positions agree with TRBD1. CDR1 is MNHEY, CDR2 SVGEGT, per germline. V lost 6 bases, J lost 7 bases, and 9 bases stayed unmatched. The CDR3 runs to 16 residues. CDR3 residues: CASSTGTGATNSPLHF. The CDR3 nucleotides are TGTGCCAGCAGCACCGGGACAGGGGCGACCAATTCACCCCTCCACTTT.

The chain is built from TRBV14 and TRBJ2-2, with a weak D call TRBD2 (6 bases). This CDR3 contains 17 residues. V was cut by 0 bases and J by 3 bases, with 14 bases left in between. The germline CDR1 and CDR2 sequences are SGHDN and FVKESK. CDR3 in amino acids: CASSQDFAGFHTGELFF. The CDR3 DNA follows: TGTGCCAGCAGCCAAGATTTTGCGGGATTTCACACCGGGGAGCTGTTTTTT.